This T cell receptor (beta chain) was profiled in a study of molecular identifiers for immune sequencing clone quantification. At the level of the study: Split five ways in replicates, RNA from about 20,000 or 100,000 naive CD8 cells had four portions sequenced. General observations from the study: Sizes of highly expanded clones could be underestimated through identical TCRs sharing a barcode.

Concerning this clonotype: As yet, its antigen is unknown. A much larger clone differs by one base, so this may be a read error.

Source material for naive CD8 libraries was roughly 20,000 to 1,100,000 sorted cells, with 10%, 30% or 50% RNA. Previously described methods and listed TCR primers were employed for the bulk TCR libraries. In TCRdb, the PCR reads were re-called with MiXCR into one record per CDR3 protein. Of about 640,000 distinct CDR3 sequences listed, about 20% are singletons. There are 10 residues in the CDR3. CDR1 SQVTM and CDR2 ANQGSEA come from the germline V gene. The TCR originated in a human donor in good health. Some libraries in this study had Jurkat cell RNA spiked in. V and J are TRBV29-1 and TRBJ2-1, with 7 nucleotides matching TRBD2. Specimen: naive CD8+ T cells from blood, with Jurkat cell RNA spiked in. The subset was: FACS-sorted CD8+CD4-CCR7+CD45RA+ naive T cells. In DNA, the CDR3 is TGCGGCGCTAAGCGGGACTTGATCTTCTTC. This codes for CGAKRDLIFF.